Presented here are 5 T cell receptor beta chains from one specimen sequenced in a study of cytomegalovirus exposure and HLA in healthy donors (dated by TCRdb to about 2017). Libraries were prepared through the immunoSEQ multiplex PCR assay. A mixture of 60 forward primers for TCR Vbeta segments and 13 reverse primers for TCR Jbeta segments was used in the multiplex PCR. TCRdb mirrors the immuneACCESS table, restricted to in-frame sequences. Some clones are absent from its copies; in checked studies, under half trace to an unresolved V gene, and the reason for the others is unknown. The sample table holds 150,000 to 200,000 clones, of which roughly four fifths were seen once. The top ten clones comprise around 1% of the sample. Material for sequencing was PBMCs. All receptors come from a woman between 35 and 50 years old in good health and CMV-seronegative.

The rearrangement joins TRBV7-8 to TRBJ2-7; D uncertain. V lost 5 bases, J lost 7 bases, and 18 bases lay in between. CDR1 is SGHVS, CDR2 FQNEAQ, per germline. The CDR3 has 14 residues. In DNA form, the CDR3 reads TGTGCCAGCAGCGTCGGTTATGCCTCTTCTGAGCAGTACTTC. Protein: CASSVGYASSEQYF.

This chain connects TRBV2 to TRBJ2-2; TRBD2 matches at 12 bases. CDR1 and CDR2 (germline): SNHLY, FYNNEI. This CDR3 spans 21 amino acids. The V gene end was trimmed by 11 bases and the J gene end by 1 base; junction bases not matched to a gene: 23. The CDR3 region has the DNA TGTGCCTCCCTGGGGGACAGAGTTGCTCTAGCGGGAGGGCGGAACACCGGGGAGCTGTTTTTT. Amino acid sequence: CASLGDRVALAGGRNTGELFF. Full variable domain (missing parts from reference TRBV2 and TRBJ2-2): EPEVTQTPSHQVTQMGQEVILRCVPISNHLYFYWYRQILGQKVEFLVSFYNNEISEKSEIFDDQFSVERPDGSNFTLKIRSTKLEDSAMYFCASLGDRVALAGGRNTGELFFGEGSRLTVL.

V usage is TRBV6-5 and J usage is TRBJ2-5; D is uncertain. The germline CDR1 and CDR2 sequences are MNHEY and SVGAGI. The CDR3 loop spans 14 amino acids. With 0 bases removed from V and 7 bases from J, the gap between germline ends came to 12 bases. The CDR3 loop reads CASSYSNSYATQYF. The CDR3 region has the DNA TGTGCCAGCAGTTACTCGAACTCCTACGCGACCCAGTACTTC.

Here the CDR3 reads CASSRRGPVLGEQYF. DNA of the CDR3: TGCGCCAGCAGCCGACGCGGGCCCGTTCTGGGGGAGCAGTACTTC. The gene calls are TRBV5-1 and TRBJ2-7, with D possibly being TRBD2 (5 bases). Germline V gene data show CDR1 as SGHRS and CDR2 as YFSETQ. The germline V and J ends were trimmed by 4 bases and 7 bases, with 21 bases remaining between them. The CDR3 runs 15 residues. Full variable domain (outside the CDR3, taken from reference TRBV5-1 and TRBJ2-7): KAGVTQTPRYLIKTRGQQVTLSCSPISGHRSVSWYQQTPGQGLQFLFEYFSETQRNKGNFPGRFSGRQFSNSRSEMNVSTLELGDSALYLCASSRRGPVLGEQYFGPGTRLTVT.

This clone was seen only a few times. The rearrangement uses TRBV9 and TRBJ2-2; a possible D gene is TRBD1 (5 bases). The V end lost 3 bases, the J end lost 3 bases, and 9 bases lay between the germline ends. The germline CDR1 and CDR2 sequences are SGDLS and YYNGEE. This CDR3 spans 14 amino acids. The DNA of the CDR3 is TGTGCCAGCAGCGGAGACAGCTACACCGGGGAGCTGTTTTTT. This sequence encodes CASSGDSYTGELFF.